This TCR beta chain is drawn from a study of vaccination and CD4 T cells after COVID-19. In germline, CDR1 is SGHDN, CDR2 FVKESK. This CDR3 is built from 14 residues. V was trimmed by 4 bases and J by 4 bases, leaving 11 bases between them. For this clonotype: Its antigen remains unknown.

Sequencing of the DNA from cultured CD4+ T cells was carried out with the Oncomine TCR Beta short-read assay. TCRdb redid the calling of the PCR reads with MiXCR, one entry per CDR3 protein. The data contain some 13,000 distinct CDR3 sequences, roughly 73% of them singletons. Indicated treatment: approximately 9-day PBMC culture with coronavirus spike peptide pools or control peptides (ViraFEST assay). The V call is TRBV14, the J call TRBJ1-5, with D unclear. The material sequenced was CD4+ T cells from blood, cultured in vitro. This TCR derives from a human donor who had recovered from COVID-19. The CDR3 nucleotides read TGTGCCAGCAGCCTGGACGGTCCGAATCAGCCCCAGCATTTT. It codes for CASSLDGPNQPQHF.